This T cell receptor beta chain emerged from a study of vaccination and CD4 T cells after COVID-19. Treatment here: roughly 10-day PBMC culture with coronavirus spike peptide pools or control peptides (ViraFEST assay). Researchers used the Oncomine TCR Beta short-read assay to sequence DNA from cultured CD4+ T cells. TCRdb redid the calling of the PCR reads with MiXCR, one entry per CDR3 protein. Among under 15,000 distinct CDR3 sequences listed, about 45% were seen once. General study points: It was found that, in convalescent patients, 304 of 307 vaccine-specific clones were spike mono-reactive.

Between the trimmed V and J ends, which lost 3 bases and 10 bases, there was a span of 10 bases. This CDR3 contains 11 residues. CDR1 is SGHDT and CDR2 is YYEEEE in the germline V gene. This clonotype was counted only a few times. Its antigen is not identified. The chain combines TRBV5-6 with TRBJ1-2, with a tentative D call TRBD1 (5 bases). The source material was CD4+ T cells from blood, cultured in vitro. The origin of this receptor is a human donor who had recovered from COVID-19. The CDR3 DNA sequence: TGTGCCAGCAGCTCGGAGGGGACCTACACCTTC. Translating gives CASSSEGTYTF.